Listed below are T cell receptor beta chains from one sample, sequenced in a study of cytomegalovirus exposure and HLA in healthy donors. Measured with immunoSEQ multiplex PCR; TCRdb has only the in-frame clones, and not every one. The repertoire holds 90,000 to 120,000 clones, with about 79% as singletons. Sequences were obtained from PBMCs. The source is a woman between 18 and 30 years old in good health and CMV-seronegative. CDR3s include the opening cysteine and the closing phenylalanine or tryptophan. Fields, in order: CDR3 length, J gene, V gene, clone size, D gene, CDR3 protein, CDR3 DNA. A D gene is named only where the DNA matches it firmly. Rows give clone size only sometimes, using once, few, many, or a class for an expanded clone.

15	TRBJ2-5	TRBV28	NA	NA	CASSSQRRREETQYF	TGTGCCAGCAGTTCTCAAAGACGACGGGAAGAGACCCAGTACTTC
14	TRBJ1-1	TRBV5-1	NA	TRBD1	CASSPGTGNTEAFF	TGCGCCAGCAGCCCCGGGACAGGGAACACTGAAGCTTTCTTT
13	TRBJ1-4	TRBV25-1	NA	NA	CASSLGSGEKLFF	TGTGCCAGCAGCCTCGGGTCCGGTGAAAAACTGTTTTTT
13	TRBJ2-7	TRBV27	NA	NA	CASSLGGAGNQYF	TGTGCCAGCAGTTTAGGAGGAGCGGGCAACCAGTACTTC
15	TRBJ2-1	TRBV2	NA	TRBD2	CASSTTSGVYNEQFF	TGTGCCAGCAGTACGACTAGCGGAGTTTACAATGAGCAGTTCTTC
14	TRBJ1-6	TRBV30	NA	NA	CAWSPGQSRAPLHF	TGTGCCTGGAGCCCCGGACAGTCTAGGGCACCCCTCCACTTT
13	TRBJ2-3	TRBV6-1	NA	TRBD1	CAARTGGTDTQYF	TGTGCCGCCCGAACAGGGGGCACAGATACGCAGTATTTT
16	TRBJ2-1	TRBV12-5	once	TRBD1	CASGFTGTGAKNEQFF	TGTGCTAGTGGTTTCACCGGGACAGGGGCCAAGAATGAGCAGTTCTTC
14	TRBJ1-1	TRBV7-9	NA	NA	CSSSSPAGATEAFF	TGTTCCAGCAGCTCCCCCGCGGGGGCCACTGAAGCTTTCTTT
17	TRBJ2-7	TRBV21-1	NA	NA	CASNNRDRGIHPYEQYF	TGTGCCAGCAACAACCGGGACAGGGGAATCCATCCTTACGAGCAGTACTTC
16	TRBJ1-4	TRBV7-2	NA	TRBD1	CASTEGGTGVYEKLFF	TGTGCCAGCACGGAGGGGGGGACAGGGGTCTATGAAAAACTGTTTTTT
16	TRBJ2-5	TRBV15	NA	TRBD2	CATSNLAGAGGETQYF	TGTGCCACCAGTAACCTAGCGGGGGCGGGGGGAGAGACCCAGTACTTC
18	TRBJ2-2	TRBV19	NA	NA	CATDPGDANKANTGELFF	TGTGCCACCGATCCGGGAGATGCGAATAAAGCGAACACCGGGGAGCTGTTTTTT
15	TRBJ2-5	TRBV2	NA	TRBD1	CASRGQGVGQETQYF	TGTGCCAGCAGGGGACAGGGAGTAGGGCAAGAGACCCAGTACTTC
16	TRBJ2-7	TRBV6-5	NA	TRBD2	CASSYSIAGASYEQYF	TGTGCCAGCAGTTACTCGATAGCGGGAGCTTCCTACGAGCAGTACTTC
13	TRBJ1-1	TRBV19	few	NA	CASSIQSNTEAFF	TGTGCCAGTAGTATCCAATCGAACACTGAAGCTTTCTTT
15	TRBJ2-2	TRBV28	NA	TRBD1	CASRLGQTNTGELFF	TGTGCCAGCAGACTGGGACAGACGAACACCGGGGAGCTGTTTTTT
14	TRBJ2-2	TRBV5-1	NA	TRBD1	CASSSLETGRELFF	TGCGCCAGCAGCTCCTTGGAGACAGGGAGGGAGCTGTTTTTT
15	TRBJ1-1	TRBV19	NA	NA	CASSIAASEVTEAFF	TGTGCCAGTAGTATAGCGGCATCTGAGGTCACTGAAGCTTTCTTT
15	TRBJ2-7	TRBV5-1	NA	TRBD1	CASSPAQGARYEQYF	TGCGCCAGCAGCCCCGCCCAGGGGGCACGGTACGAGCAGTACTTC
14	TRBJ1-6	TRBV23-1	NA	NA	CASSQDRQSGPLHF	TGCGCCAGCAGTCAAGACCGTCAATCGGGGCCCCTCCACTTT
19	TRBJ2-7	TRBV28	NA	NA	CASARSAGQVEFTAYEQYF	TGTGCCAGCGCCCGTTCAGCGGGACAGGTCGAGTTTACCGCCTACGAGCAGTACTTC
17	TRBJ2-3	TRBV5-6	NA	NA	CASSVNRVWSNTDTQYF	TGTGCCAGCAGCGTAAACAGGGTATGGAGCAACACAGATACGCAGTATTTT
13	TRBJ1-5	TRBV30	NA	NA	CAWTAGSNQPQHF	TGTGCCTGGACGGCAGGGAGCAATCAGCCCCAGCATTTT
17	TRBJ2-6	TRBV7-9	NA	TRBD1	CSSSLGRGHAGANVLTF	TGTTCCAGCAGCTTGGGCAGGGGGCATGCTGGGGCCAACGTCCTGACTTTC
12	TRBJ1-5	TRBV19	NA	NA	CASSMRNQPQHF	TGTGCCAGTAGTATGAGGAATCAGCCCCAGCATTTT
14	TRBJ2-1	TRBV5-1	NA	NA	CASSLRGSYNEQFF	TGTGCCAGCAGCCTTAGGGGCTCCTACAATGAGCAGTTCTTC
14	TRBJ2-7	TRBV5-1	NA	NA	CASSLEGQSGEQYF	TGCGCCAGCAGCTTAGAAGGACAGTCGGGCGAGCAGTACTTC
16	TRBJ1-6	TRBV11-2	NA	NA	CASSSEAGLSNSPLHF	TGTGCCAGCAGCTCGGAGGCGGGACTAAGTAATTCACCCCTCCACTTT
16	TRBJ2-2	TRBV7-3	NA	TRBD2	CASSLSGGRMTGELFF	TGTGCCAGCAGCTTAAGCGGGGGGCGGATGACCGGGGAGCTGTTTTTT
19	TRBJ1-2	TRBV5-4	NA	TRBD1	CASSRARGGWTGGPYGYTF	TGTGCCAGCAGCCGAGCACGGGGGGGATGGACAGGGGGGCCCTATGGCTACACCTTC
14	TRBJ2-2	TRBV5-6	NA	NA	CASSLGQNTGELFF	TGTGCCAGCAGCCTGGGACAGAACACCGGGGAGCTGTTTTTT
13	TRBJ2-3	TRBV2	few	TRBD2	CASMNGGADTQYF	TGTGCCAGCATGAACGGGGGGGCAGATACGCAGTATTTT
17	TRBJ2-2	TRBV4-3	NA	TRBD1	CASSQVGTGGRAGELFF	TGCGCCAGCAGCCAAGTGGGGACAGGGGGTCGCGCCGGGGAGCTGTTTTTT
14	TRBJ2-7	TRBV19	NA	NA	CASSRGGAQYEQYF	TGTGCCAGCTCACGTGGGGGGGCCCAATACGAGCAGTACTTC
12	TRBJ1-2	TRBV18	NA	NA	CASSPGSYGYTF	TGTGCCAGCTCACCGGGGAGCTATGGCTACACCTTC
14	TRBJ2-7	TRBV7-8	NA	NA	CASSLGSSAYEQYF	TGTGCCAGCAGCTTGGGTTCTAGCGCCTACGAGCAGTACTTC
16	TRBJ1-3	TRBV7-2	NA	TRBD1	CASSQQGLRSGNTIYF	TGTGCCAGCAGCCAACAGGGGCTCCGCTCTGGAAACACCATATATTTT
14	TRBJ2-5	TRBV11-2	NA	TRBD2	CASSRTSGQETQYF	TGTGCCAGCAGCCGAACTAGCGGGCAAGAGACCCAGTACTTC
15	TRBJ2-1	TRBV7-2	NA	TRBD2	CASSPSSGGDNEQFF	TGTGCCAGCAGCCCGAGTAGCGGGGGGGACAATGAGCAGTTCTTC
12	TRBJ2-1	TRBV7-2	NA	NA	CASSLTVGGQFF	TGTGCCAGCAGCTTGACGGTGGGAGGGCAGTTCTTC
14	TRBJ1-1	TRBV28	NA	NA	CASSLNTGSTEAFF	TGTGCCAGCAGTTTAAACACAGGGAGCACTGAAGCTTTCTTT
20	TRBJ2-3	TRBV4-1	NA	TRBD2	CASSQDRGSGGVYSTDTQYF	TGCGCCAGCAGCCAAGATAGGGGTAGCGGGGGGGTTTATAGCACAGATACGCAGTATTTT
15	TRBJ2-2	TRBV7-2	NA	NA	CASSLEGATTGELFF	TGTGCCAGCAGCTTGGAGGGGGCGACAACCGGGGAGCTGTTTTTT
13	TRBJ2-5	TRBV11-1	NA	TRBD2	CASSEREQETQYF	TGTGCCAGCAGCGAGCGGGAGCAAGAGACCCAGTACTTC
15	TRBJ1-1	TRBV10-3	NA	TRBD1	CAISRGTGAGTEAFF	TGTGCCATCAGCAGAGGCACAGGGGCTGGCACTGAAGCTTTCTTT
17	TRBJ2-4	TRBV7-9	NA	TRBD2	CASSLLLAGGAKNIQYF	TGTGCCAGCAGCTTACTACTAGCGGGGGGAGCCAAAAACATTCAGTACTTC
15	TRBJ1-2	TRBV6-1	few	NA	CASSEFGTQNYGYTF	TGTGCCAGCAGTGAATTCGGGACACAGAACTATGGCTACACCTTC
15	TRBJ1-2	TRBV4-2	NA	TRBD1	CAGSLRTGGDYGYTF	TGTGCCGGCAGCCTTAGGACAGGGGGCGACTATGGCTACACCTTC
18	TRBJ2-3	TRBV4-3	once	TRBD2	CASSQDLFRSGRKDTQYF	TGCGCCAGCAGCCAAGATCTCTTTAGGAGCGGGAGAAAAGATACGCAGTATTTT